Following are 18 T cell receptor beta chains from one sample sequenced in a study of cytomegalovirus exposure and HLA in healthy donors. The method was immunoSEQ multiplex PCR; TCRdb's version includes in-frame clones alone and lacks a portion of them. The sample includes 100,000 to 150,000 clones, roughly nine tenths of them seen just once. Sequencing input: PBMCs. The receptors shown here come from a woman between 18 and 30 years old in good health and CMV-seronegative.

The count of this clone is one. The CDR3 nucleotides read TGTGCCAGCAGTGGCGACAGTCCTCTCACTGGGGCCAACGTCCTGACTTTC. As protein: CASSGDSPLTGANVLTF. This chain links TRBV6-1 with TRBJ2-6; possible D gene TRBD1, 5 bases. Germline V lookup: CDR1 MNHNS, CDR2 SASEGT. Trimming removed 4 bases at V and 2 bases at J, with 15 bases between. The CDR3 totals 17 residues.

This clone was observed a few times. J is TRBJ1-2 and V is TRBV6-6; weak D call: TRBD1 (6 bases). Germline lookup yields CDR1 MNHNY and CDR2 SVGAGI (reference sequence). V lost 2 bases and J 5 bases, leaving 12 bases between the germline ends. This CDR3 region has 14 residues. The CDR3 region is CASSYGGLRYGYTF. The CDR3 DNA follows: TGTGCCAGCAGTTACGGGGGCCTTAGATATGGCTACACCTTC.

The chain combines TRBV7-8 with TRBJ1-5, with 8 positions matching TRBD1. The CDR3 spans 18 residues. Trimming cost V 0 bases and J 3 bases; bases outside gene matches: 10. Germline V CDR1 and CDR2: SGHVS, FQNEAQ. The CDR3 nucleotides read TGTGCCAGCAGCTTAGCGGGATGGTTCAGGGGGCTCAATCAGCCCCAGCATTTT. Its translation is CASSLAGWFRGLNQPQHF.

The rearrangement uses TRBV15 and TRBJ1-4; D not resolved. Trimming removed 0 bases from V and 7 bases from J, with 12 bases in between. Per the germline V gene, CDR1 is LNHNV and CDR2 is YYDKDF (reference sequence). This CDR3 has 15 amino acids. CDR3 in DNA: TGTGCCACCAGCAGAGATGAGACGGAGGGTGAAAAACTGTTTTTT. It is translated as CATSRDETEGEKLFF.

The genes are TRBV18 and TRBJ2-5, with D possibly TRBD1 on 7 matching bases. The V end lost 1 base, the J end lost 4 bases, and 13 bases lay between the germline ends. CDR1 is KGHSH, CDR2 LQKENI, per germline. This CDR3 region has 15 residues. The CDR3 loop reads CASSPLEGAGETQYF. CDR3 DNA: TGTGCCAGCTCACCACTGGAGGGGGCGGGAGAGACCCAGTACTTC.

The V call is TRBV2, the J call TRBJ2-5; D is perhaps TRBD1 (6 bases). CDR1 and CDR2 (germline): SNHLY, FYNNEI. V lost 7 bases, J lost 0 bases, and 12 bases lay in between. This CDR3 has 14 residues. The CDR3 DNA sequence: TGTGCCAGCAACTTACAGGGCTACCAAGAGACCCAGTACTTC. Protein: CASNLQGYQETQYF.

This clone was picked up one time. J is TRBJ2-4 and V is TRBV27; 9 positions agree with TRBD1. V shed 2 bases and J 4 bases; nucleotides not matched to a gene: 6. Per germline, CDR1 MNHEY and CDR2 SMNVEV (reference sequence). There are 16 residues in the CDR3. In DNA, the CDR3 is TGTGCCAGCAGTTTAGATTTCGGGACAGGGAAAAACATTCAGTACTTC. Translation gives CASSLDFGTGKNIQYF.

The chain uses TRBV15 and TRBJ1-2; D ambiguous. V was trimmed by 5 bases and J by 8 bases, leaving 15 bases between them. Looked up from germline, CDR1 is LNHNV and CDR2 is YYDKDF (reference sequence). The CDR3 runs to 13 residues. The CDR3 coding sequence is TGTGCCACCAGCCCTAGGCCTCCGAAAGGCTACACCTTC. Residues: CATSPRPPKGYTF. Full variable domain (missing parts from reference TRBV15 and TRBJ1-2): DAMVIQNPRYQVTQFGKPVTLSCSQTLNHNVMYWYQQKSSQAPKLLFHYYDKDFNNEADTPDNFQSRRPNTSFCFLDIRSPGLGDTAMYLCATSPRPPKGYTFGSGTRLTVV.

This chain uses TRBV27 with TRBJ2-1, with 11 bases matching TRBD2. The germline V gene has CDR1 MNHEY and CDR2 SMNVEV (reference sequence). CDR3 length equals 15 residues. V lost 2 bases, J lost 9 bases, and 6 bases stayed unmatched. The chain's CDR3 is CASSLSLAGGTEQFF. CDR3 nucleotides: TGTGCCAGCAGTTTAAGTCTAGCGGGAGGAACTGAGCAGTTCTTC.

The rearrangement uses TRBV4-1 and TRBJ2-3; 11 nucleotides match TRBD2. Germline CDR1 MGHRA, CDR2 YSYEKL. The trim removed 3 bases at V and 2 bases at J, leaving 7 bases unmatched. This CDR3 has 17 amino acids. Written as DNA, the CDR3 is TGCGCCAGCAGCCAGTTGACTAGCGGGGCTTTCACAGATACGCAGTATTTT. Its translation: CASSQLTSGAFTDTQYF.

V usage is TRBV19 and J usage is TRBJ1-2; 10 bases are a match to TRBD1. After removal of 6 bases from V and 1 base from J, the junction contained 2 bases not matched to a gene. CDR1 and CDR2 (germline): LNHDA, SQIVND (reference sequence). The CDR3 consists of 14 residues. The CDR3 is CASRGQGLNYGYTF. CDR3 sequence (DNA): TGTGCCAGTAGGGGACAGGGGCTTAACTATGGCTACACCTTC.

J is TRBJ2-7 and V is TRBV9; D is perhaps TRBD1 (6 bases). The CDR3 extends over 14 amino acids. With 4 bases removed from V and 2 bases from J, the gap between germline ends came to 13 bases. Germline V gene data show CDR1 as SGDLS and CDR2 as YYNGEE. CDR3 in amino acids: CASSPRSGAYEQYF. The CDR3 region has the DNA TGTGCCAGCAGCCCGCGTTCAGGGGCCTACGAGCAGTACTTC. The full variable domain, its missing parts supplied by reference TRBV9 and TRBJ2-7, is DSGVTQTPKHLITATGQRVTLRCSPRSGDLSVYWYQQSLDQGLQFLIQYYNGEERAKGNILERFSAQQFPDLHSELNLSSLELGDSALYFCASSPRSGAYEQYFGPGTRLTVT.

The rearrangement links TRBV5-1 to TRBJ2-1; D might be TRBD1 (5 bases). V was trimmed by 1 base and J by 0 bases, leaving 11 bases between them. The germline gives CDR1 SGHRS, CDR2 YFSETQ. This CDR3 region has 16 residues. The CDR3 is CASSLSGDSSYNEQFF. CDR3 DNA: TGCGCCAGCAGCTTGTCGGGCGACAGCTCCTACAATGAGCAGTTCTTC.

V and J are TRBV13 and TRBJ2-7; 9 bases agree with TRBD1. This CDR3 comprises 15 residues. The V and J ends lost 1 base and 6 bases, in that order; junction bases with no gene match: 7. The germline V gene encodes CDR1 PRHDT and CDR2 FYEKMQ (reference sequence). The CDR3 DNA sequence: TGTGCCAGCAGCTTAGCTACAGGGGGCGCGTCCGAGCAGTACTTC. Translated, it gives CASSLATGGASEQYF.

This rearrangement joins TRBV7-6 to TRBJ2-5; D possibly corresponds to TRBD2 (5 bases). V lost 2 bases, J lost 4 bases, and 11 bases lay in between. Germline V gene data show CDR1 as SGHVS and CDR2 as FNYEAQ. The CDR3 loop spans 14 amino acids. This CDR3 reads CASSLWTSGETQYF. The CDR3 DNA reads TGTGCCAGCAGCTTATGGACTTCGGGAGAGACCCAGTACTTC.

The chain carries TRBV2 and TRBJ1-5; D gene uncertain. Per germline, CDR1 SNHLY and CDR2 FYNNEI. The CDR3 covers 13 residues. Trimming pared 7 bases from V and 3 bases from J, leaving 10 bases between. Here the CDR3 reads CASTLGVNQPQHF. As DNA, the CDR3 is TGTGCCAGCACTCTTGGAGTCAATCAGCCCCAGCATTTT. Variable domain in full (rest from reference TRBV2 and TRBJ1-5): EPEVTQTPSHQVTQMGQEVILRCVPISNHLYFYWYRQILGQKVEFLVSFYNNEISEKSEIFDDQFSVERPDGSNFTLKIRSTKLEDSAMYFCASTLGVNQPQHFGDGTRLSIL.

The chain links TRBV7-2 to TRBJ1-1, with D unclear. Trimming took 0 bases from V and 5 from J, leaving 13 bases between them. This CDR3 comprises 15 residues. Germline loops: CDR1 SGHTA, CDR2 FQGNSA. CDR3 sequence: CASSLASGLGTEAFF. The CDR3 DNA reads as TGTGCCAGCAGCTTAGCTTCGGGATTAGGAACTGAAGCTTTCTTT.

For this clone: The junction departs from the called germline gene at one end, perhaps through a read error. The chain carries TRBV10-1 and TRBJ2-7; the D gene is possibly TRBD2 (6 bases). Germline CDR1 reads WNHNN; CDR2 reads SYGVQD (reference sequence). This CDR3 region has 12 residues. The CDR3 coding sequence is TGCGCCAGCAGCAGCATGGAGGGACTTGTCGCCTTC. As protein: CASSSMEGLVAF.